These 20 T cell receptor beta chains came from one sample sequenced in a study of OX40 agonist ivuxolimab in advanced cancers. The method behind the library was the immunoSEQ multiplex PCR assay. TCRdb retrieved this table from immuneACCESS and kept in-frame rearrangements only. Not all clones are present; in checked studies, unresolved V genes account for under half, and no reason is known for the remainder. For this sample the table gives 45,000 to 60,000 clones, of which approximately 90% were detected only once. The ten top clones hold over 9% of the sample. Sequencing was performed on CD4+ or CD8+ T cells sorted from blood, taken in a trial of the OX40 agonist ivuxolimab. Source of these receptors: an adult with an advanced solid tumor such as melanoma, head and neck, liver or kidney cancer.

CDR3 nucleotides: TGTGCCAGTACCCTCGGGACAGGGGGAATTCAGCCCCAGCATTTT. The encoded protein is CASTLGTGGIQPQHF. The gene calls are TRBV19 and TRBJ1-5; TRBD1 matches 11 bases. This CDR3 has 15 amino acids. Germline CDR1 reads LNHDA; CDR2 reads SQIVND (reference sequence). V trimming: 7 bases; J trimming: 6 bases; junction bases outside the gene matches: 8. Full variable domain (remainder filled in from reference TRBV19 and TRBJ1-5): DGGITQSPKYLFRKEGQNVTLSCEQNLNHDAMYWYRQDPGQGLRLIYYSQIVNDFQKGDIAEGYSVSREKKESFPLTVTSAQKNPTAFYLCASTLGTGGIQPQHFGDGTRLSIL.

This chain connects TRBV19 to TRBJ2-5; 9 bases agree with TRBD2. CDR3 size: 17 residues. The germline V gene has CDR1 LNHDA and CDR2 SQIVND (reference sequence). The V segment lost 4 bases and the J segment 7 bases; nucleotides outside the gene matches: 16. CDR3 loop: CASSTAGSGGPRGTQYF. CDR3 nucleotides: TGTGCCAGTAGTACAGCAGGGAGCGGGGGGCCGAGGGGGACCCAGTACTTC.

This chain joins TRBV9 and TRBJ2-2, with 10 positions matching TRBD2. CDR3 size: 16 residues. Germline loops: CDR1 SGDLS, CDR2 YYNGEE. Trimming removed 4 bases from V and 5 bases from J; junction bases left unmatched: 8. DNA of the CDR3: TGTGCCAGCAGCATACTAGCGGGGAGGGGTACCGGGGAGCTGTTTTTT. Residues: CASSILAGRGTGELFF. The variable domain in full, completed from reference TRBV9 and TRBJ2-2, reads DSGVTQTPKHLITATGQRVTLRCSPRSGDLSVYWYQQSLDQGLQFLIQYYNGEERAKGNILERFSAQQFPDLHSELNLSSLELGDSALYFCASSILAGRGTGELFFGEGSRLTVL.

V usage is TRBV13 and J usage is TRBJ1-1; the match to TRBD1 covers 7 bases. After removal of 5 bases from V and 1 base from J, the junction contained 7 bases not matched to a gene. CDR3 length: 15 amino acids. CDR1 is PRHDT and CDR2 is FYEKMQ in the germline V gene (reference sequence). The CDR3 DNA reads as TGTGCCAGCAGCCCTCTCAGGGACAGGAACACTGAAGCTTTCTTT. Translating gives CASSPLRDRNTEAFF.

CDR3 sequence reads: CATSRGLLAAGYEQYF. CDR3 DNA sequence: TGTGCCACCAGCAGAGGCCTACTAGCGGCAGGCTACGAGCAGTACTTC. The chain carries TRBV15 and TRBJ2-7; 8 bases line up with TRBD2. Germline lookup yields CDR1 LNHNV and CDR2 YYDKDF (reference sequence). The junction had 8 bases not matched to a gene; V was cut back by 1 base and J by 3 bases. The CDR3 covers 16 residues.

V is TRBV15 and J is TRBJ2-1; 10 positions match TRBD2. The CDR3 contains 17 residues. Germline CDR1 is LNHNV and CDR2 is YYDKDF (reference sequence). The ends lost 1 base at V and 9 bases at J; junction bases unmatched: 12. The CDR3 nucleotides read TGTGCCACCAGCAGAGGGGGAACGACTAGCGGGTATACTGAGCAGTTCTTC. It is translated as CATSRGGTTSGYTEQFF.

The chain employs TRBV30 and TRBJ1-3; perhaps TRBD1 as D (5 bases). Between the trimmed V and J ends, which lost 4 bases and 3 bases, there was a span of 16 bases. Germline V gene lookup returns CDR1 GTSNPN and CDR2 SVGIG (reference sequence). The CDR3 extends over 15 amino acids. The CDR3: CAWIPPGTFGNTIYF. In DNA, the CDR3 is TGTGCCTGGATCCCTCCCGGGACCTTTGGAAACACCATATATTTT.

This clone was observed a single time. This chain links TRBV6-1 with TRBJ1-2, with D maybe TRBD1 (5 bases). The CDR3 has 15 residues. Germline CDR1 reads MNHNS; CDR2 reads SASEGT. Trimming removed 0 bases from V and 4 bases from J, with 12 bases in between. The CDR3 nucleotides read TGTGCCAGCAGTGAAGCTACCGGGGGGGGCTATGGCTACACCTTC. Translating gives CASSEATGGGYGYTF.

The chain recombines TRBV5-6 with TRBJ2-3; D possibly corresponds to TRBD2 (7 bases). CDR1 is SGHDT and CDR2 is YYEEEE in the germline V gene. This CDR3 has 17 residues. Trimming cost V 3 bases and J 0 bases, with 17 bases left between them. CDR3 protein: CASSSEGGAWSTDTQYF. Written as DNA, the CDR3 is TGTGCCAGCAGCTCGGAAGGGGGGGCTTGGAGCACAGATACGCAGTATTTT.

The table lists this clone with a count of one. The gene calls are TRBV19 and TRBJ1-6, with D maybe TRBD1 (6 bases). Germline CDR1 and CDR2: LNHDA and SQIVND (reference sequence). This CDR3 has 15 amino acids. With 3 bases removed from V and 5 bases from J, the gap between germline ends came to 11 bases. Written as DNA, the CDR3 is TGTGCCAGTAGTATTGCCAGGGGAAATAATTCACCCCTCCACTTT. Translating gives CASSIARGNNSPLHF.

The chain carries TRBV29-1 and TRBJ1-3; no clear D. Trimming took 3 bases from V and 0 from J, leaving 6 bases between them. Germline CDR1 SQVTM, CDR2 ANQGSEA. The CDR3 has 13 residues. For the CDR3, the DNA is TGCAGCGTTGAGCGGGACTCTGGAAACACCATATATTTT. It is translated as CSVERDSGNTIYF.

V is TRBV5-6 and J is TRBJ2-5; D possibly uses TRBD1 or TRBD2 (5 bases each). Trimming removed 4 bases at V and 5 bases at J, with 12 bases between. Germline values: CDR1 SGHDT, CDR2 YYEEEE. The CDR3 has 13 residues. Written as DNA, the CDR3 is TGTGCCAGCAGCCCTGTCGGGGCTGAGACCCAGTACTTC. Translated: CASSPVGAETQYF.

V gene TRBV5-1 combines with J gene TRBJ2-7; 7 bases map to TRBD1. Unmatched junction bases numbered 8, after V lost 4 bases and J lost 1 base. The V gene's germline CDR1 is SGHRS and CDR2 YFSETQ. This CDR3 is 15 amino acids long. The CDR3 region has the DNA TGCGCCAGCAGCGAGGGGACAGATCTTTCCTACGAGCAGTACTTC. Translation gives CASSEGTDLSYEQYF.

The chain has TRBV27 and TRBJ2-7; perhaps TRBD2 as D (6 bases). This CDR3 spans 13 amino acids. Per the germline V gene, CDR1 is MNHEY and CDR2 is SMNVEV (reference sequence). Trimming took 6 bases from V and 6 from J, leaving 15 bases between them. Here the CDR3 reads CASSPRAGFEQYF. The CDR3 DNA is TGTGCCAGCAGCCCACGGGCGGGGTTCGAGCAGTACTTC.

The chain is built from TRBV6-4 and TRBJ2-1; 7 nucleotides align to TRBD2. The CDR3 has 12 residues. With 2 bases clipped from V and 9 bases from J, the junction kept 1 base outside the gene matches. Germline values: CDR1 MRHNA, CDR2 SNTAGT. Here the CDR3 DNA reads TGTGCCAGCAGTGACAGGACTAGTGAGCAGTTCTTC. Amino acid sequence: CASSDRTSEQFF.

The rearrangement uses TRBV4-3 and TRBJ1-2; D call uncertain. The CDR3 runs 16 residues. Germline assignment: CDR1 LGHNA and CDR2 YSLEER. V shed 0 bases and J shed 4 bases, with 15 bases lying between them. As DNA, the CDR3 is TGCGCCAGCAGCCAAGATTCGGCAGGCGCATCCTATGGCTACACCTTC. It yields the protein CASSQDSAGASYGYTF.

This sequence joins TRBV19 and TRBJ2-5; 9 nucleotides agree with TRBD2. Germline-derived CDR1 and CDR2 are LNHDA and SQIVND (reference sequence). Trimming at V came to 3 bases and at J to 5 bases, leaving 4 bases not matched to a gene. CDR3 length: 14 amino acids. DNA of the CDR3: TGTGCCAGTAGTATGGGGACTAGCAGGGAGACCCAGTACTTC. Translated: CASSMGTSRETQYF.

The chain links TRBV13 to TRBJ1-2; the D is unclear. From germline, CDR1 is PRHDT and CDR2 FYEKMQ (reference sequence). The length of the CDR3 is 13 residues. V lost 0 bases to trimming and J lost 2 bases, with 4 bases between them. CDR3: CASSLGENYGYTF. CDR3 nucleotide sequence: TGTGCCAGCAGCTTAGGGGAAAACTATGGCTACACCTTC.

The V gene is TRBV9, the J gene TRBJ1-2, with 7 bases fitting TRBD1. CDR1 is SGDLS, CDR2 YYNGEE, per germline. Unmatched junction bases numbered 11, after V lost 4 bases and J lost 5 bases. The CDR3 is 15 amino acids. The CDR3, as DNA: TGTGCCAGCAGCCCAAGAACCGGGACAGCTTATGGCTACACCTTC. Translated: CASSPRTGTAYGYTF.

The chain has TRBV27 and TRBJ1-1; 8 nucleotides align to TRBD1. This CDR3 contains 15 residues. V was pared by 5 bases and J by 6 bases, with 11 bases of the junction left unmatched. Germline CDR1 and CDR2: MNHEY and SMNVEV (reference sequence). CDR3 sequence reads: CASSTRTGPMAEAFF. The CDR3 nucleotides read TGTGCCAGCAGTACCCGGACAGGGCCGATGGCTGAAGCTTTCTTT.